This TCR beta chain was obtained from a study of blood T cell repertoires in COVID-19. Across the study: Both acute and convalescent COVID-19 samples were obtained from the United States, Italy and Spain. T cells, B-cell-depleted T cells, or PBMCs provided the cDNA or gDNA that served as material.

Per the original methods: Using reference gene primer amplification, nucleated cell counts were estimated. The protocol was immunoSEQ multiplex PCR, while the TCRdb copy is restricted to in-frame clones and leaves out a portion. Clone size and V and J calls were adopted from that table, with D and trimming inferred from the DNA. Seen here are roughly 160,000 clones, under 85% observed once, and the top ten hold approximately 6.9%. The germline V and J ends were trimmed by 1 base and 10 bases, with 15 bases remaining between them. Germline CDR1 is SGHDT and CDR2 is YYEEEE. The CDR3 has 15 amino acids.

This sequence was found in a man at least 80 years old with COVID-19, enrolled during active disease. The sample taken for sequencing was peripheral blood. The rearrangement links TRBV5-6 to TRBJ1-6, with D possibly matching TRBD1 (5 bases). CDR3: CASSLSGAGNSPLHF. Written as DNA, the CDR3 is TGTGCCAGCAGCTTGTCTGGGGCAGGGAACTCACCCCTCCACTTT.